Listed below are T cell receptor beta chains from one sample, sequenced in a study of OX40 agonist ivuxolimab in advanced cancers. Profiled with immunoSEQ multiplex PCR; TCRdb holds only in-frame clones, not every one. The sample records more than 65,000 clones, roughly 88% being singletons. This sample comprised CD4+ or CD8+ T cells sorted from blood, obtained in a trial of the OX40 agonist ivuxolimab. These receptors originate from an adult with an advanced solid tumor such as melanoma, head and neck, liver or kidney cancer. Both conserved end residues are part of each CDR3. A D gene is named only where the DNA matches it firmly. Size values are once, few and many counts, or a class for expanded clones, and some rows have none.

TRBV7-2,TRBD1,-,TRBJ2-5,CASSSQGQETQYF,TGTGCCAGCAGCTCACAGGGGCAAGAGACCCAGTACTTC
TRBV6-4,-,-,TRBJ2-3,CASSDSGRAGDTQYF,TGTGCCAGCAGTGACTCGGGAAGGGCTGGAGATACGCAGTATTTT
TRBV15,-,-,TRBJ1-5,CATSRDYSNQPQHF,TGTGCCACCAGCAGAGATTATAGCAATCAGCCCCAGCATTTT
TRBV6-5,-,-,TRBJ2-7,CASSLLRDEQYF,TGTGCCAGCAGTTTACTCAGGGACGAGCAGTACTTC
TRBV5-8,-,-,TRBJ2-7,CASSLVPADF,TGTGCCAGCAGCTTGGTTCCCGCCGACTTC
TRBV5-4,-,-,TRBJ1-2,CASRGALDPYGYTF,TGTGCCAGCAGAGGGGCCCTAGACCCTTATGGCTACACCTTC
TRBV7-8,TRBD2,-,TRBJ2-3,CASSLHGGGTQYF,TGTGCCAGCAGCCTCCACGGGGGGGGTACGCAGTATTTT
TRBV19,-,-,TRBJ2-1,CASTDRTSYNEQFF,TGTGCCAGTACCGACAGGACGTCCTACAATGAGCAGTTCTTC
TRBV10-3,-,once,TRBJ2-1,CAISYYNEQFF,TGTGCCATCAGTTATTACAATGAGCAGTTCTTC
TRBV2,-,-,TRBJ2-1,CASSMGPNNEQFF,TGTGCCAGCAGCATGGGACCGAACAATGAGCAGTTCTTC
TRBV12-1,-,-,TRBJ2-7,CASSKLDRLNYEQYF,TGTGCCAGCAGCAAACTCGACAGATTAAACTACGAGCAGTACTTC
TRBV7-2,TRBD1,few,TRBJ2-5,CASSSGQGALPQETQYF,TGTGCCAGCAGCTCAGGACAGGGGGCTCTTCCCCAAGAGACCCAGTACTTC
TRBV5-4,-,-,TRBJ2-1,CASSLGGASYNEQFF,TGTGCCAGCAGCTTGGGGGGGGCCTCCTACAATGAGCAGTTCTTC
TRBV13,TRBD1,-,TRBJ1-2,CASSLDRGNYGYTF,TGTGCCAGCAGCTTGGACAGGGGAAACTATGGCTACACCTTC